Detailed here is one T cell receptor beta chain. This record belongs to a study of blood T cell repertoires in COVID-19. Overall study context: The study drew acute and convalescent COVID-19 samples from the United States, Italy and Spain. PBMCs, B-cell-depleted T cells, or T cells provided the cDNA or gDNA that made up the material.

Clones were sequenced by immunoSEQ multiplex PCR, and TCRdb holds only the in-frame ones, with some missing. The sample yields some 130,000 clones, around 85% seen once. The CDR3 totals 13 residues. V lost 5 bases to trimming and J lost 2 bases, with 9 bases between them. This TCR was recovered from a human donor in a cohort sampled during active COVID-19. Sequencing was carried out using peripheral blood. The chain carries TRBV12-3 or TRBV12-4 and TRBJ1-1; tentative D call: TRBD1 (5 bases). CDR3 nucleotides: TGTGCCAGCAGTATGACAGTAAACACTGAAGCTTTCTTT. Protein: CASSMTVNTEAFF.